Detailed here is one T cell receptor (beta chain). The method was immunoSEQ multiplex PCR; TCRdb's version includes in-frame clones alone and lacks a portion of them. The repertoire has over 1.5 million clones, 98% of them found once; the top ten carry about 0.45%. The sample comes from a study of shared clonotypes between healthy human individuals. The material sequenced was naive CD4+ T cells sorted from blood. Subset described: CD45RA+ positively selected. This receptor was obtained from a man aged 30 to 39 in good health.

The CDR3 DNA reads as TGTGCCAGCAGTCCGGGACAGGGATCCGGGGAGCTGTTTTTT. Translated, it gives CASSPGQGSGELFF. V usage is TRBV27 and J usage is TRBJ2-2; 9 nucleotides align to TRBD1. Per germline, CDR1 MNHEY and CDR2 SMNVEV (reference sequence). Trimming at V came to 5 bases and at J to 6 bases, leaving 4 bases not matched to a gene. The CDR3 consists of 14 residues.